This T cell receptor beta chain was sequenced for a study of control samples from healthy donors and cancer patients (TCRdb year 2020). Receptor libraries were prepared by the immunoSEQ multiplex PCR assay. Sourced from immuneACCESS, this table was stored by TCRdb with only in-frame sequences that have V and J called. A share of the clones is absent; for the studies checked, an unresolved V gene accounts for under half, and the remainder has no known explanation. The sample profile shows roughly 39,000 clones; 92% of them were found once. The ten largest clones capture roughly 3.5% of the sample. For CDR1 and CDR2, the germline V gene lists SGHAT and FQNNGV. V loses 0 bases, J loses 2 bases, and the germline ends lie 9 bases apart. The CDR3, from cysteine to phenylalanine, totals 15 residues. The read is trimmed to its CDR3 DNA, 45 bases read in frame from base 1. Notes on this clone: Its antigen is still unknown. Qualities for individual bases were not recorded, and no much larger clone is one base off.

The TCR originated in a woman aged 45-60 years in good health. The rearrangement joined TRBV11-2 to TRBJ2-3, with the D assignment possibly TRBD1 or TRBD2, given 6 matching bases for each. Sequencing was performed on blood. The DNA is TGTGCCAGCAGCTTAGAGGGGGGCAACACAGATACGCAGTATTTT. It encodes CASSLEGGNTDTQYF.